Each of the 22 T cell receptor beta chains below was sequenced from the same sample in a study of cytomegalovirus exposure and HLA in healthy donors. 60 Vbeta and 13 Jbeta primers were used in PCR. Sequenced by immunoSEQ multiplex PCR; TCRdb stores in-frame clones only, minus some. The repertoire holds tens of thousands of clones, with less than 75% as singletons. Sequencing was done on a sample of PBMCs. The receptors here all came from a woman in her 30s in good health and CMV-seronegative.

This chain joins TRBV30 and TRBJ2-7; tentative D call: TRBD2 (5 bases). The length of the CDR3 is 13 residues. Trimming cost V 1 base and J 2 bases, with 9 bases left between them. Germline assignment: CDR1 GTSNPN and CDR2 SVGIG (reference sequence). CDR3 sequence: CAWSGGSPYEQYF. In DNA, the CDR3 is TGTGCCTGGAGTGGAGGGTCCCCCTACGAGCAGTACTTC. The full variable domain, with the rest looked up from reference TRBV30 and TRBJ2-7, is SQTIHQWPATLVQPVGSPLSLECTVEGTSNPNLYWYRQAAGRGLQLLFYSVGIGQISSEVPQNLSASRPQDRQFILSSKKLLLSDSGFYLCAWSGGSPYEQYFGPGTRLTVT.

This clone was seen only a few times. The V and J genes are TRBV29-1 and TRBJ2-2; D is unclear. Per the germline V gene, CDR1 is SQVTM and CDR2 is ANQGSEA. The V end was cut by 5 bases, the J end by 3 bases, with 10 bases between. CDR3 size: 13 residues. In DNA form, the CDR3 reads TGCAGCGTTCTTGAGATTGACACCGGGGAGCTGTTTTTT. This gives the protein CSVLEIDTGELFF.

The rearrangement uses TRBV7-6 and TRBJ1-2; 9 nucleotides line up with TRBD1. This CDR3 is built from 16 residues. Germline trimming cut 5 bases from V and 4 bases from J; bases unmatched to any gene: 11. Per germline, CDR1 SGHVS and CDR2 FNYEAQ. CDR3 protein: CASSTSGTGLGYGYTF. The DNA for the CDR3 is TGTGCCAGCAGCACTAGCGGGACAGGGTTGGGCTATGGCTACACCTTC.

V is TRBV18 and J is TRBJ2-3, with unresolved D. V lost 7 bases, J lost 0 bases, and 11 bases lay in between. Germline CDR1 and CDR2: KGHSH and LQKENI. This CDR3 has 14 amino acids. CDR3 amino acids: CASFRSYSTDTQYF. CDR3 in DNA: TGTGCCAGCTTCCGGTCTTATAGCACAGATACGCAGTATTTT.

This rearrangement joins TRBV20-1 to TRBJ1-2; TRBD1 is a possible D gene (6 bases). The CDR3 runs 11 residues. The ends were cut back, 3 bases at V and 8 bases at J, with 10 bases in the middle. Per the germline V gene, CDR1 is DFQATT and CDR2 is SNEGSKA (reference sequence). The CDR3 nucleotides read TGCAGTGCTAGCCCTAGGGGGGGCTACACCTTC. Translating it yields CSASPRGGYTF.

This clone showed up many times. A far larger clone is one base from this, pointing to a likely read error. The chain has TRBV27 and TRBJ1-6; possibly TRBD1 for D (5 bases). Trimming took 6 bases from V and 0 from J, leaving 9 bases between them. Germline CDR1 reads MNHEY; CDR2 reads SMNVEV (reference sequence). This CDR3 is built from 15 residues. The CDR3 nucleotides are TGTGCCAGCAGATCAGGGCGCTCCTATAATTCACCCCTCCACTTT. Translation gives CASRSGRSYNSPLHF.

The genes are TRBV5-1 and TRBJ2-2; D call uncertain. Germline-derived CDR1 and CDR2 are SGHRS and YFSETQ. CDR3 size: 14 residues. Trimming stripped 1 base from V and 1 base from J, with 5 bases between. This CDR3 reads CASSLIQNTGELFF. The CDR3 coding sequence is TGCGCCAGCAGCTTGATCCAGAACACCGGGGAGCTGTTTTTT.

The rearrangement joins TRBV7-9 to TRBJ2-7; D is unclear. The V end lost 3 bases, the J end lost 1 base, and 4 bases lay between the germline ends. The CDR3 runs 12 residues. Germline V gives CDR1 SEHNR, CDR2 FQNEAQ (reference sequence). CDR3 in DNA: TGTGCCAGCAGCTTCGGTTCCTACGAGCAGTACTTC. Protein: CASSFGSYEQYF.

The rearrangement joins TRBV5-6 to TRBJ2-1; the D gene is possibly TRBD2 (6 bases). V was trimmed by 0 bases and J by 2 bases, leaving 9 bases between them. The CDR3 is 15 residues long. Germline values: CDR1 SGHDT, CDR2 YYEEEE. The CDR3 protein is CASSLGGEPYNEQFF. In DNA, the CDR3 is TGTGCCAGCAGCTTGGGGGGGGAACCCTACAATGAGCAGTTCTTC.

The chain combines TRBV29-1 with TRBJ2-7; TRBD2 matches at 13 bases. The J segment lost 4 bases and the V segment lost 6 bases, leaving 6 bases of the junction unmatched. This CDR3 region has 14 residues. Germline V CDR1 and CDR2: SQVTM, ANQGSEA. The CDR3 sequence is CSVRMTSGGYEQYF. The DNA for the CDR3 is TGCAGCGTCCGAATGACTAGCGGGGGGTACGAGCAGTACTTC.

The chain uses TRBV11-2 and TRBJ2-2; tentative D call: TRBD1 (6 bases). V lost 5 bases and J lost 1, with 11 bases in between. In germline, CDR1 is SGHAT, CDR2 FQNNGV. The CDR3 loop spans 15 amino acids. Here the CDR3 reads CASSPGAGNTGELFF. CDR3 coding DNA: TGTGCCAGCAGCCCAGGGGCAGGGAACACCGGGGAGCTGTTTTTT.

The J gene is TRBJ2-7, the V gene TRBV10-3, with 11 bases lining up with TRBD1. The CDR3 runs 14 residues. Trimming cost V 3 bases and J 10 bases; bases outside gene matches: 8. Germline CDR1 and CDR2: ENHRY and SYGVKD. This CDR3 reads CAISDSGQGAKQYF. Here the CDR3 DNA reads TGTGCCATCAGTGATAGCGGACAGGGGGCGAAACAGTACTTC.

This clone was seen only a few times. The rearrangement uses TRBV7-6 and TRBJ1-2; D is unresolved. V was cut by 7 bases and J by 0 bases, with 21 bases left in between. Germline V gives CDR1 SGHVS, CDR2 FNYEAQ. CDR3 length: 17 residues. CDR3 residues: CASTLIGSGGTNYGYTF. The DNA of the CDR3 is TGTGCCAGCACCCTAATAGGGTCAGGAGGAACTAACTATGGCTACACCTTC.

The V and J genes are TRBV7-6 and TRBJ1-1, with D tentatively TRBD1 (6 bases). The ends were cut back, 3 bases at V and 8 bases at J, with 10 bases in the middle. The CDR3 runs to 12 residues. In germline, CDR1 is SGHVS, CDR2 FNYEAQ. The CDR3, as DNA: TGTGCCAGCAGCTTGACAGGAGTCGAAGCTTTCTTT. As protein: CASSLTGVEAFF.

The chain couples TRBV5-8 to TRBJ2-3; 15 bases agree with TRBD2. Germline V gives CDR1 SGHTS, CDR2 YDEGEE. Unmatched junction bases numbered 4, after V lost 4 bases and J lost 1 base. This CDR3 has 17 residues. CDR3 DNA sequence: TGTGCCAGCAGCCCCAGGACTAGCGGGGGGGGCACAGATACGCAGTATTTT. Amino acid sequence: CASSPRTSGGGTDTQYF. The whole variable domain, remainder taken from reference TRBV5-8 and TRBJ2-3, is EAGVTQSPTHLIKTRGQQATLRCSPISGHTSVYWYQQALGLGLQFLLWYDEGEERNRGNFPPRFSGRQFPNYSSELNVNALELEDSALYLCASSPRTSGGGTDTQYFGPGTRLTVL.

The chain employs TRBV19 and TRBJ1-5, with TRBD1 matching over 7 bases. The CDR3 totals 14 residues. Germline trimming cut 6 bases from V and 6 bases from J; bases unmatched to any gene: 8. Germline V lookup: CDR1 LNHDA, CDR2 SQIVND (reference sequence). This chain's CDR3 is CASSPTGSSQPQHF. The DNA of the CDR3 is TGTGCCAGTAGCCCGACAGGGTCATCTCAGCCCCAGCATTTT.

This clone was seen more than once but under ten times. The CDR3 loop is CASTDARQGDNQPQHF. The CDR3 DNA sequence: TGTGCCAGCACTGACGCTAGACAGGGCGACAATCAGCCCCAGCATTTT. V usage is TRBV6-1 and J usage is TRBJ1-5; 7 bases line up with TRBD1. The CDR3 runs 16 residues. Germline trimming cut 7 bases from V and 3 bases from J; bases unmatched to any gene: 12. Germline assignment: CDR1 MNHNS and CDR2 SASEGT.

The V and J genes are TRBV25-1 and TRBJ1-2; no definite D call. Trimming took 1 base from V and 2 from J, leaving 5 bases between them. Germline-derived CDR1 and CDR2 are MGHDK and SYGVNS. The CDR3 extends over 13 amino acids. CDR3 loop: CASSESGNYGYTF. The CDR3 DNA reads TGTGCCAGCAGTGAATCCGGGAACTATGGCTACACCTTC.

The chain uses TRBV6-1 and TRBJ2-5; D possibly corresponds to TRBD2 (5 bases). Between the trimmed V and J ends, which lost 8 bases and 5 bases, there was a span of 15 bases. The CDR3 sequence is 13 residues long. Looked up from germline, CDR1 is MNHNS and CDR2 is SASEGT. The CDR3 sequence: CASHTRLGETQYF. The CDR3 bases are TGTGCCAGCCATACTAGGTTAGGGGAGACCCAGTACTTC.

A few counts support this clone. The chain has TRBV28 and TRBJ2-5; D may be TRBD2 (7 bases). Germline V gives CDR1 MDHEN, CDR2 SYDVKM. CDR3 length: 16 residues. The V end lost 6 bases, the J end lost 1 base, and 18 bases lay between the germline ends. This CDR3 is CASRSGRGGSQETQYF. The CDR3 bases are TGTGCCAGCAGGTCAGGGAGGGGGGGCTCCCAAGAGACCCAGTACTTC.

This chain links TRBV11-2 with TRBJ2-7, with TRBD1 matching over 9 bases. The CDR3 is 16 residues long. Germline lookup yields CDR1 SGHAT and CDR2 FQNNGV. With V trimmed by 2 bases and J by 3 bases, 8 bases remained unmatched. The CDR3 DNA follows: TGTGCCAGCAGCTTACTCCTTGGACAGGGGCACTACGAGCAGTACTTC. The encoded protein is CASSLLLGQGHYEQYF.

The V call is TRBV11-2, the J call TRBJ2-5, with 7 nucleotides matching TRBD2. Germline trimming cut 5 bases from V and 5 bases from J; bases unmatched to any gene: 11. CDR3 length: 15 amino acids. CDR1 is SGHAT and CDR2 is FQNNGV in the germline V gene. DNA of the CDR3: TGTGCCAGCAGCAAGTGGGACTACGGTTGGGAGACCCAGTACTTC. It translates to CASSKWDYGWETQYF.